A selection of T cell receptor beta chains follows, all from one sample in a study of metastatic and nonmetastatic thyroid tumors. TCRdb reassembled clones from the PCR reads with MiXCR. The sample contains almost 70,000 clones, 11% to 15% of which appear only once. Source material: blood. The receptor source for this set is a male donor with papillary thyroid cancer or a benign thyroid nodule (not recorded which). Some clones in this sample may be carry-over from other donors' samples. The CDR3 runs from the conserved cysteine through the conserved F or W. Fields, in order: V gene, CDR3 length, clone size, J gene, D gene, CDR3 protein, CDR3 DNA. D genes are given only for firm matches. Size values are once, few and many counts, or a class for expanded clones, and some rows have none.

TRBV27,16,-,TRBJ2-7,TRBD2,CASPLSIGRSGNEQYF,TGTGCCAGCCCACTTTCTATCGGGAGGTCTGGGAACGAGCAGTACTTC
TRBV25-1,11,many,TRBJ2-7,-,CASRDYYEQYF,TGTGCCAGCAGGGACTACTACGAGCAGTACTTC
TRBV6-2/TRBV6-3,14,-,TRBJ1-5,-,CASRGGTAIGPQHF,TGTGCCAGCAGGGGGGGTACAGCCATTGGACCCCAGCATTTT
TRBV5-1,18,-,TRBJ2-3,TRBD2,CASSQGLEGALNKDTQYF,TGCGCCAGCAGCCAGGGACTAGAGGGAGCCCTTAACAAAGATACGCAGTATTTT
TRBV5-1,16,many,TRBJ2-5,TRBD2,CASSLLGLAGAETQYF,TGCGCCAGCAGCTTGCTTGGACTAGCGGGAGCGGAGACCCAGTACTTC
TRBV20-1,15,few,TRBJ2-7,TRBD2,CSVRTGLAASYEQYF,TGCAGTGTTAGGACGGGGCTAGCGGCCTCCTACGAGCAGTACTTC
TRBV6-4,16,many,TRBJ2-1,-,CASSVSGEGVYNEQFF,TGTGCCAGCAGTGTGTCAGGGGAGGGGGTCTACAATGAGCAGTTCTTC
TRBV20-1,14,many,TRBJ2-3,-,CSARDKRGTDTQYF,TGCAGTGCTAGAGATAAGCGGGGCACAGATACGCAGTATTTT
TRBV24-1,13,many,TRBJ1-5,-,CATSSASNQPQHF,TGTGCCACCAGCTCTGCTAGCAATCAGCCCCAGCATTTT
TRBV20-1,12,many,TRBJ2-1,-,CSAYGPSNEQFF,TGCAGTGCTTATGGACCCTCCAATGAGCAGTTCTTC
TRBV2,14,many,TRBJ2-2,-,CASQRTENTGELFF,TGTGCCAGCCAAAGGACAGAGAACACCGGGGAGCTGTTTTTT
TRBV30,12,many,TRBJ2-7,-,CAWSGASYEQYF,TGTGCCTGGAGTGGGGCGTCCTACGAGCAGTACTTC
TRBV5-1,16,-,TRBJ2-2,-,CASSLAQFVNTGELFF,TGCGCCAGCAGCTTGGCCCAGTTCGTGAACACCGGGGAGCTTTTTTTT
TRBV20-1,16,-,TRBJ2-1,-,CSTRDLGGRSYNEQFF,TGCAGTACTAGAGATTTGGGGGGAAGGTCCTACAATGAGCAGTTCTTC
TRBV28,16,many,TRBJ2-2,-,CASSFGWIGNTGELFF,TGTGCCAGCAGTTTCGGTTGGATCGGCAACACCGGGGAGCTGTTTTTT
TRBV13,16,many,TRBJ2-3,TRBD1,CASSRNRGLSTDTQYF,TGTGCCAGCAGCAGAAACAGGGGGCTGAGCACAGATACGCAGTATTTT
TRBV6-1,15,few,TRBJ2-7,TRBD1,CASSLYWTGPYEQYF,TGTGCCAGCAGTCTCTATTGGACAGGACCCTACGAGCAGTACTTC
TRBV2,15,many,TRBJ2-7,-,CASSKTWDGSYEQYF,TGTGCCAGCAGTAAAACTTGGGACGGCTCCTACGAGCAGTACTTC
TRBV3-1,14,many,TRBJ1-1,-,CASSPAGVQWGAFF,TGTGCCAGCAGCCCCGCCGGGGTCCAGTGGGGAGCTTTCTTT
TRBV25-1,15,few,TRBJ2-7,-,CASVPRGGASYEQYF,TGTGCCAGCGTCCCCCGTGGGGGGGCCTCCTACGAGCAGTACTTC
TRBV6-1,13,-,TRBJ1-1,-,CASREGTGDEAFF,TGTGCCAGCAGGGAAGGGACGGGAGATGAAGCTTTCTTT
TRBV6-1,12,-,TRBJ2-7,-,CASRGQTYEQYF,TGTGCCAGCAGGGGACAAACCTACGAGCAGTACTTC
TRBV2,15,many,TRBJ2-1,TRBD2,CASSPLAGGTNEQFF,TGTGCCAGCAGTCCTCTAGCGGGGGGGACCAATGAGCAGTTCTTC
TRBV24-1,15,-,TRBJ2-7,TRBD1,CATSDSGDRVYEQYF,TGTGCCACCAGTGATTCCGGAGACAGGGTATATGAGCAGTACTTC
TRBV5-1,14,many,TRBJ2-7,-,CASSLATARGEQYF,TGCGCCAGCAGCTTGGCCACTGCCAGGGGAGAGCAGTACTTC
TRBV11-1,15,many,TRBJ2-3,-,CASGASTGVTDTQYF,TGTGCCAGTGGTGCTAGCACCGGGGTCACAGATACGCAGTATTTT
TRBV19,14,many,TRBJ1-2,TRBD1,CASSITDRAYGYTF,TGTGCCAGTAGTATAACGGACAGGGCCTATGGCTACACCTTC
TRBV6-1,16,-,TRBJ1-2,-,CASSEIRGARNYGYTF,TGTGCCAGCAGTGAAATACGGGGGGCGCGTAACTATGGCTACACATTC
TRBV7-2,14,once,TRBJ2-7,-,CASSFSGGSNEQYF,TGTGCCAGCAGCTTTTCTGGGGGAAGTAACGAGCAGTACTTC